A single sample is the source of the 13 T cell receptor beta chains below, sequenced in a study of beta chain features in type 1 diabetes (dated by TCRdb to 2016 to 2019). Points the paper makes about the study in general: A moderate but significant shortening of TCRB CDR3 length was observed in type 1 diabetes patients in all four CD4+ subsets.

Antigens for these TCRs are unknown. Receptor amplification or capture employed the immunoSEQ multiplex PCR assay. All of the isolated RNA was reverse transcribed with the High Capacity cDNA Reverse Transcription Kit, so expressed TCRB transcripts were sequenced. Here the immuneACCESS table is served through TCRdb, limited to in-frame sequences with V and J called. Missing clones are a known gap in these copies; in checked studies unresolved V genes cover under half, and the rest lacks a known reason. For this sample there are nearly 700,000 clones; about an eighth appear just once. Approximately 0.021% of the sample is in the top ten clones. The sample comprised naive CD4+ T cells from blood. The sample's cell subset or site label is to be understood as: true naive CD4+ T cells. These receptors originate from a man between 18 and 29 years old with type 1 diabetes.

V is TRBV5-1 and J is TRBJ2-7; D gene ambiguous. Trimming cost V 2 bases and J 3 bases, with 9 bases left between them. Germline V lookup: CDR1 SGHRS, CDR2 YFSETQ. The CDR3 loop spans 13 amino acids. The CDR3 DNA is TGCGCCAGCAGCTTATTGACGGACTACGAGCAGTACTTC. As protein: CASSLLTDYEQYF. The full variable domain, completed using reference TRBV5-1 and TRBJ2-7, is KAGVTQTPRYLIKTRGQQVTLSCSPISGHRSVSWYQQTPGQGLQFLFEYFSETQRNKGNFPGRFSGRQFSNSRSEMNVSTLELGDSALYLCASSLLTDYEQYFGPGTRLTVT.

The rearrangement links TRBV6-1 to TRBJ2-2; 8 bases align to TRBD1. Germline CDR1 is MNHNS and CDR2 is SASEGT. Trimming cost V 8 bases and J 1 base; bases outside gene matches: 3. This CDR3 is built from 14 residues. The chain's CDR3 is CASRTGLNTGELFF. The CDR3 bases are TGTGCCAGCCGGACAGGGCTGAACACCGGGGAGCTGTTTTTT.

The table lists this clone with a few counts. The V and J genes are TRBV6-4 and TRBJ2-1; D is ambiguous. V gave up 4 bases and J gave up 5 bases, with 12 bases separating them. The CDR3 runs to 14 residues. Germline V gene sequence: CDR1 MRHNA, CDR2 SNTAGT. The CDR3 coding sequence is TGTGCCAGCAGTGTCACTCCGACAAACAATGAGCAGTTCTTC. This sequence encodes CASSVTPTNNEQFF.

This clone has more than one count but fewer than ten. The V call is TRBV14, the J call TRBJ2-7; D might be TRBD1 (6 bases). V lost 4 bases and J 2 bases, leaving 15 bases between the germline ends. There are 15 residues in the CDR3. The germline V gene encodes CDR1 SGHDN and CDR2 FVKESK. CDR3: CASSPSGVPTYEQYF. DNA for the CDR3: TGTGCCAGCAGCCCGTCAGGGGTCCCCACCTACGAGCAGTACTTC.

The gene calls are TRBV6-5 and TRBJ2-7; 7 nucleotides agree with TRBD2. Germline V CDR1 and CDR2: MNHEY, SVGAGI. The CDR3 is 13 residues long. After removal of 8 bases from V and 3 bases from J, the junction contained 7 bases not matched to a gene. The CDR3: CASGSGFIYEQYF. CDR3 nucleotide sequence: TGTGCCAGCGGTAGCGGGTTTATCTACGAGCAGTACTTC.

The J gene is TRBJ1-5, the V gene TRBV29-1; D not certain. The V end lost 7 bases, the J end lost 8 bases, and 15 bases lay between the germline ends. This CDR3 has 12 residues. CDR1 and CDR2 (germline): SQVTM, ANQGSEA. Written as DNA, the CDR3 is TGCAGCGCTACCGTAGGGAGGGAGCCCCAGCATTTT. This codes for CSATVGREPQHF.

This chain connects TRBV7-8 to TRBJ2-2, with a possible D match to TRBD1 (6 bases). The germline CDR1 and CDR2 sequences are SGHVS and FQNEAQ. V lost 2 bases, J lost 6 bases, and 16 bases lay in between. The CDR3 extends over 16 amino acids. In nucleotides, the CDR3 is TGTGCCAGCAGCTTATCCCCACAGGGTAACGCCGGGGAGCTGTTTTTT. It translates to CASSLSPQGNAGELFF.

The chain couples TRBV6-5 to TRBJ2-5; the D gene is possibly TRBD1 (5 bases). The V end was cut by 6 bases, the J end by 5 bases, with 19 bases between. The germline gives CDR1 MNHEY, CDR2 SVGAGI. The CDR3 covers 15 residues. The CDR3 region has the DNA TGTGCCAGCAGCCGCGGACATATATCTTTGGAGACCCAGTACTTC. The encoded protein is CASSRGHISLETQYF.

The J gene is TRBJ1-1, the V gene TRBV15, with D perhaps matching TRBD1 (5 bases). V dropped 0 bases and J dropped 5 bases, with 16 bases sitting between them. The CDR3 totals 16 residues. CDR1 and CDR2 from the germline V gene are LNHNV and YYDKDF (reference sequence). This CDR3 is CATSRDPEGSRTEAFF. In DNA, the CDR3 is TGTGCCACCAGCAGAGATCCGGAGGGGAGTAGGACTGAAGCTTTCTTT. The full variable domain, completed using reference TRBV15 and TRBJ1-1, is DAMVIQNPRYQVTQFGKPVTLSCSQTLNHNVMYWYQQKSSQAPKLLFHYYDKDFNNEADTPDNFQSRRPNTSFCFLDIRSPGLGDTAMYLCATSRDPEGSRTEAFFGQGTRLTVV.

The chain carries TRBV4-1 and TRBJ2-4; D uncertain. The CDR3 is 17 amino acids. Trimming removed 3 bases at V and 0 bases at J, with 15 bases between. Germline CDR1 is MGHRA and CDR2 is YSYEKL. The CDR3: CASSQLPPGLAKNIQYF. The DNA for the CDR3 is TGCGCCAGCAGCCAGCTACCTCCCGGGCTAGCCAAAAACATTCAGTACTTC.

This chain connects TRBV30 to TRBJ1-3; perhaps TRBD1 as D (5 bases). CDR1 and CDR2 (germline): GTSNPN, SVGIG (reference sequence). The CDR3 contains 12 residues. The V and J ends lost 4 bases and 8 bases respectively, with 12 bases between them. CDR3 nucleotide sequence: TGTGCCTGGATTCCAGGGAGGGACACCATATATTTT. Translating gives CAWIPGRDTIYF.

This clone was counted only a few times. The genes are TRBV30 and TRBJ1-4, with a weak D call TRBD1 (5 bases). Trimming took 0 bases from V and 3 from J, leaving 8 bases between them. This CDR3 region has 14 residues. Germline V gene data show CDR1 as GTSNPN and CDR2 as SVGIG (reference sequence). As DNA, the CDR3 is TGTGCCTGGAGTGTCGCGGGGGCTAATGAAAAACTGTTTTTT. It encodes CAWSVAGANEKLFF.

This clone has just a few counts. Distinct nucleotide sequences in the sample also encode this CDR3. The chain uses TRBV19 and TRBJ1-1; D unclear. Germline assignment: CDR1 LNHDA and CDR2 SQIVND (reference sequence). This CDR3 has 13 amino acids. The V end lost 2 bases, the J end lost 1 base, and 5 bases lay between the germline ends. Written as DNA, the CDR3 is TGTGCCAGTAGTATATCAGGGAACACTGAAGCTTTCTTT. As protein: CASSISGNTEAFF.